This T cell receptor (beta chain) emerged from a study of Graves' ophthalmopathy and Graves' hyperthyroidism. This clonotype showed up many times. Investigators amplified TCR beta CDR3 regions from RNA transcripts. The workflow started with a first-round RT-PCR run with HTBI primers and then moved on to a second-round multiplex PCR. TCRdb used MiXCR to reprocess the multiplex PCR reads, holding one entry per CDR3 protein. This table holds 300,000 to 450,000 distinct CDR3 sequences, approximately 17% found once. The sequencing input was peripheral blood. This sequence originates from an adult woman with stable Graves' hyperthyroidism.

The CDR3 nucleotides are TGTGCCAGCACCCAGGCGGCGGGGGGCTCCTACGAGCAGTACTTC. Translating it yields CASTQAAGGSYEQYF. The genes are TRBV12-3 or TRBV12-4 and TRBJ2-7, with 8 positions matching TRBD2. The junction had 8 bases not matched to a gene; V was cut back by 7 bases and J by 0 bases. The length of the CDR3 is 15 residues.